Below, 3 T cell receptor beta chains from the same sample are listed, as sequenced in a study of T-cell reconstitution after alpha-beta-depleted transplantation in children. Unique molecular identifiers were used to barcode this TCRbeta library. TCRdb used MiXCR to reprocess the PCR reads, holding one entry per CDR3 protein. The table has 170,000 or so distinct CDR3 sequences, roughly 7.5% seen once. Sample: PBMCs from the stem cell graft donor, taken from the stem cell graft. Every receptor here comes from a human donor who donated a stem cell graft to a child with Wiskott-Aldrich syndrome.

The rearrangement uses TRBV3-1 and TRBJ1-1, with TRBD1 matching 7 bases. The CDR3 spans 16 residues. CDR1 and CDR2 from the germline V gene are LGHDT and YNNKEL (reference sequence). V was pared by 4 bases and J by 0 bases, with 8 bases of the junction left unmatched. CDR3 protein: CASSPGTVRMNTEAFF. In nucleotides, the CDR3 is TGTGCCAGCAGCCCCGGGACAGTACGAATGAACACTGAAGCTTTCTTT.

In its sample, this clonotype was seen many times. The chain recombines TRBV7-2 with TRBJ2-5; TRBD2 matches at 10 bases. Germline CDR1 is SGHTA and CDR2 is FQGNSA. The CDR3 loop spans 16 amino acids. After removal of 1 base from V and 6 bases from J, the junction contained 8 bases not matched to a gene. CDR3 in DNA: TGTGCCAGCAGCTTAGAAGTTGCTAGCGGGAGTAAGACCCAGTACTTC. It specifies CASSLEVASGSKTQYF. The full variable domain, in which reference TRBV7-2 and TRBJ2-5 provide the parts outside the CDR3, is GAGVSQSPSNKVTEKGKDVELRCDPISGHTALYWYRQSLGQGLEFLIYFQGNSAPDKSGLPSDRFSAERTGGSVSTLTIQRTQQEDSAVYLCASSLEVASGSKTQYFGPGTRLLVL.

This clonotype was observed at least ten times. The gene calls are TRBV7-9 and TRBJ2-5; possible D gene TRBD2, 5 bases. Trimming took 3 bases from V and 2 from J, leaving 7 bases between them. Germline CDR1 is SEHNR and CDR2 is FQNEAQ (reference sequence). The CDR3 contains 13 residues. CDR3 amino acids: CASSFGIQETQYF. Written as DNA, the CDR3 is TGTGCCAGCAGCTTCGGGATTCAAGAGACCCAGTACTTC.